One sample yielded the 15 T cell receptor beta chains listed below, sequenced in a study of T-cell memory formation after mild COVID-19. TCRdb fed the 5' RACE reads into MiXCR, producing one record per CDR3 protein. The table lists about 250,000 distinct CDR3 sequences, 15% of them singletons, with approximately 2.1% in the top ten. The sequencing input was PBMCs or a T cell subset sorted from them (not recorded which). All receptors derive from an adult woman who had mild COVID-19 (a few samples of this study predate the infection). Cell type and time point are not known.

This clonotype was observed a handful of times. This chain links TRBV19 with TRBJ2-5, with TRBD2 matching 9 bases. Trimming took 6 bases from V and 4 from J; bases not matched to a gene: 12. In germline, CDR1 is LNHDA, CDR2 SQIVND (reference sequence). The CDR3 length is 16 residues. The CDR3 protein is CASRLSGTSSRETQYF. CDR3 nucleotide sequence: TGTGCCAGTAGGTTATCCGGGACTAGCTCTCGAGAGACCCAGTACTTC. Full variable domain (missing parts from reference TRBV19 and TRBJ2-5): DGGITQSPKYLFRKEGQNVTLSCEQNLNHDAMYWYRQDPGQGLRLIYYSQIVNDFQKGDIAEGYSVSREKKESFPLTVTSAQKNPTAFYLCASRLSGTSSRETQYFGPGTRLLVL.

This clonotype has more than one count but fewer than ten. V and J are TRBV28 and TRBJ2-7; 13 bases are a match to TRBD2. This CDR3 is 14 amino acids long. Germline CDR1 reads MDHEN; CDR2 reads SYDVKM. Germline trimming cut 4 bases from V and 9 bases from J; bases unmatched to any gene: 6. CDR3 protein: CASSSGTSGTVQYF. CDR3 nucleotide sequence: TGTGCCAGCAGTTCCGGGACTAGCGGGACGGTGCAGTACTTC.

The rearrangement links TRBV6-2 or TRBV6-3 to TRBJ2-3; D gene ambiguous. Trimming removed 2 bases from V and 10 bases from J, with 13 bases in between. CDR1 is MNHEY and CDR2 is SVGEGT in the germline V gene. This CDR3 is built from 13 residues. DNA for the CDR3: TGTGCCAGCAGTTACATCCCCCCCGGAGCGCAGTATTTT. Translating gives CASSYIPPGAQYF.

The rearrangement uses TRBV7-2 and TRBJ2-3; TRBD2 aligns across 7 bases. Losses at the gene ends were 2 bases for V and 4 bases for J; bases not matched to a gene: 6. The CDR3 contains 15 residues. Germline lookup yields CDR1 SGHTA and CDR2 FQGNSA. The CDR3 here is CASSLWRERSDTQYF. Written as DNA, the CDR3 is TGTGCCAGCAGCTTATGGCGGGAGAGGTCAGATACGCAGTATTTT. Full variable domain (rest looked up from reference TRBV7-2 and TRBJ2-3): GAGVSQSPSNKVTEKGKDVELRCDPISGHTALYWYRQSLGQGLEFLIYFQGNSAPDKSGLPSDRFSAERTGGSVSTLTIQRTQQEDSAVYLCASSLWRERSDTQYFGPGTRLTVL.

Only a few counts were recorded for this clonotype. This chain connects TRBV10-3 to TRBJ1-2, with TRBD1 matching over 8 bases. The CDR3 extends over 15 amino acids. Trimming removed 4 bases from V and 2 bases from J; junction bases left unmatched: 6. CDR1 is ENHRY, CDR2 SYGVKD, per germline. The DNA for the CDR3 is TGTGCCATCAGTGGTGGGACAGGCGCCAACTATGGCTACACCTTC. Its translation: CAISGGTGANYGYTF.

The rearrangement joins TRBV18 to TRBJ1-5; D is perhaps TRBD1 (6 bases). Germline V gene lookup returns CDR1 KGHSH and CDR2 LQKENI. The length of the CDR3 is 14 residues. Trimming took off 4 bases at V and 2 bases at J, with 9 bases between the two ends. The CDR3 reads CASSQGGGNQPQHF. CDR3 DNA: TGTGCCAGCTCACAAGGGGGTGGCAATCAGCCCCAGCATTTT.

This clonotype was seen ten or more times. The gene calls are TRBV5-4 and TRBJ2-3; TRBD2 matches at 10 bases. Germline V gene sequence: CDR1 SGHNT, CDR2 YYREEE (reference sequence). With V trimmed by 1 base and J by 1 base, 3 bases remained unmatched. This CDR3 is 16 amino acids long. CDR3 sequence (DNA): TGTGCCAGCAGCTTGCGGCTAGCGGGGGGCACAGATACGCAGTATTTT. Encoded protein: CASSLRLAGGTDTQYF.

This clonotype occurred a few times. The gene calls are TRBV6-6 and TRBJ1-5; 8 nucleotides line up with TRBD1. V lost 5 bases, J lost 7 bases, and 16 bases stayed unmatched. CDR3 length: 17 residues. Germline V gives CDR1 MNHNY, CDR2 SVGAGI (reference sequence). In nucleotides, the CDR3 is TGTGCCAGCAGTCGATCCGGACAGGGCGAATCTGGACAGCCCCAGCATTTT. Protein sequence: CASSRSGQGESGQPQHF.

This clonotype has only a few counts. The CDR3 coding sequence is TGTGCCAGCAGCCCCGTCAACCTATTTGACGCCGGCAGATGGGGAGGGCAGTTCTTC. Its translation is CASSPVNLFDAGRWGGQFF. The chain links TRBV7-2 to TRBJ2-1, with TRBD2 as a possible D gene (6 bases). Germline V gene lookup returns CDR1 SGHTA and CDR2 FQGNSA. The CDR3 is 19 amino acids. Deletions cut 5 bases from V and 12 bases from J, with 35 bases between.

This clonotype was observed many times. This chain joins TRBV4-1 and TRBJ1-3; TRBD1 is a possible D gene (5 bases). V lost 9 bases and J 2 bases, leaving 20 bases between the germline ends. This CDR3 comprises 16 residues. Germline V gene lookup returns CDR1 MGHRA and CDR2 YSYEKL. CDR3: CASKQDGGTAGNTIYF. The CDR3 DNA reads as TGCGCCAGTAAACAAGACGGGGGGACGGCTGGAAACACCATATATTTT.

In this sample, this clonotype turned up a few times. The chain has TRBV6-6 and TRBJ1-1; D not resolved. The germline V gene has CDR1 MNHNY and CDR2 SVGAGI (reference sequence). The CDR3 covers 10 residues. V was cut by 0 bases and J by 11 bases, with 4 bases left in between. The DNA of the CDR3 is TGTGCCAGCAGTTACTCGTTTGCTTTCTTT. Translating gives CASSYSFAFF.

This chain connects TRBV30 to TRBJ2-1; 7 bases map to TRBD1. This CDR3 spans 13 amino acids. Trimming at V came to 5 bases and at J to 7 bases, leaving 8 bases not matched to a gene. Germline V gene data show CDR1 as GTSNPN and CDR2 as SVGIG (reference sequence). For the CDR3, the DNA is TGTGCCTGGGTGAAGACAGGGAATAATGAGCAGTTCTTC. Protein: CAWVKTGNNEQFF.

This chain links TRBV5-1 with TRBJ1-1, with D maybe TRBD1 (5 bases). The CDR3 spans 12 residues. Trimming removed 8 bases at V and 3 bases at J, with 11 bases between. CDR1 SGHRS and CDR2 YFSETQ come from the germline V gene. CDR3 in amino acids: CASRRGDTEAFF. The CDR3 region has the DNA TGCGCCAGTCGAAGGGGAGACACTGAAGCTTTCTTT.

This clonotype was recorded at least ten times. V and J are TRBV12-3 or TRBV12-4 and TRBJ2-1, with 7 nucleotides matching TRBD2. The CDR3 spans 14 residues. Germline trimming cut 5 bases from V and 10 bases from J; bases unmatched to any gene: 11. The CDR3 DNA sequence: TGTGCCAGCAGTCCCTCCCCTCCCGGGAGGGAGCAGTTCTTC. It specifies CASSPSPPGREQFF.

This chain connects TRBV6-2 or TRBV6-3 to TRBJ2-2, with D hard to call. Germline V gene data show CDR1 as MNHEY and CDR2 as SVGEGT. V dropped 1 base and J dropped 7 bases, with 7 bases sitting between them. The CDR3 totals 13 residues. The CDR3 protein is CASSYYSLGELFF. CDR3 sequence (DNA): TGTGCCAGCAGTTACTACTCCCTCGGGGAGCTGTTTTTT.